Described below is a single T cell receptor (beta chain) sequence and its context. Germline CDR1 and CDR2: LGHNA and YNFKEQ. CDR3 length equals 15 residues. J was trimmed by 5 bases and V by 0 bases; bases with no gene match: 2. The data originate from a study of glioma-infiltrating T cells. TCR alpha and beta CDR3 regions were amplified from RNA using iRepertoire nested multiplex PCR. TCRdb recomputed calls from the multiplex PCR reads with MiXCR, one row per CDR3 protein. The sample has about 200,000 distinct CDR3 sequences, 30% to 40% seen once. The V and J genes are TRBV4-2 and TRBJ2-1; 9 bases line up with TRBD2. Sequences were obtained from glioma tissue, nonneoplastic brain tissue, or PBMCs (not recorded which). The TCR originated in a human donor with low-grade glioma or glioblastoma, undergoing nonglioma brain surgery, or in good health (not recorded which). The CDR3 sequence is CASSQDSGSHNEQFF. The DNA of the CDR3 is TGTGCCAGCAGCCAAGATAGCGGGAGCCACAATGAGCAGTTCTTC.